This paragraph covers one T cell receptor beta chain sequence. Under the authors' procedure: Nucleated cell counts were estimated from reference gene primer amplification. Generated by immunoSEQ multiplex PCR, the TCRdb table keeps only in-frame clones and is missing some. D and trimming come from the DNA, and the V and J calls and clone size come from that table. The sample lists 90,000 to 100,000 clones, approximately 84% seen once, with 15% to 20% in the top ten. There are 15 residues in the CDR3. Germline V gives CDR1 SGHRS, CDR2 YFSETQ. V lost 3 bases and J 3 bases, leaving 15 bases between the germline ends. This record belongs to a study of blood T cell repertoires in COVID-19. About the research overall: Some COVID-19 samples were acute and others convalescent; all came from the United States, Italy and Spain. The cDNA or gDNA used as material had been derived from T cells, B-cell-depleted T cells, or PBMCs.

Source material: peripheral blood. The chain combines TRBV5-1 with TRBJ2-5, with D perhaps TRBD2 (7 bases). This TCR derives from a woman aged 55-69 years with acute or convalescent COVID-19. The CDR3 DNA reads as TGCGCCAGCAGCTGGTGGGGGGGGCGTGAAGAGACCCAGTACTTC. Translated, it gives CASSWWGGREETQYF. Based on the CDR3 plus reference TRBV5-1 and TRBJ2-5, the full variable domain is KAGVTQTPRYLIKTRGQQVTLSCSPISGHRSVSWYQQTPGQGLQFLFEYFSETQRNKGNFPGRFSGRQFSNSRSEMNVSTLELGDSALYLCASSWWGGREETQYFGPGTRLLVL.